This T cell receptor (beta chain) derives from a study of blood T cell repertoires in COVID-19. Overall study context: The cDNA or gDNA used as material had been derived from T cells, B-cell-depleted T cells, or PBMCs.

Sequenced by immunoSEQ multiplex PCR; TCRdb stores in-frame clones only, minus some. The sample has over 85,000 clones; around 87% are singletons. With 3 bases removed from V and 0 bases from J, the gap between germline ends came to 19 bases. From germline, CDR1 is SEHNR and CDR2 FQNEAQ (reference sequence). This CDR3 spans 18 amino acids. The sequence came from a man in his forties with acute or convalescent COVID-19. The chain couples TRBV7-9 to TRBJ2-3; possible D gene TRBD1, 6 bases. The sample was peripheral blood. The CDR3, as DNA: TGTGCCAGCAGCTTCCCCTCCGGACAGTCGTCTAGCACAGATACGCAGTATTTT. Translating gives CASSFPSGQSSSTDTQYF. The whole variable domain, remainder taken from reference TRBV7-9 and TRBJ2-3, is DTGVSQNPRHKITKRGQNVTFRCDPISEHNRLYWYRQTLGQGPEFLTYFQNEAQLEKSRLLSDRFSAERPKGSFSTLEIQRTEQGDSAMYLCASSFPSGQSSSTDTQYFGPGTRLTVL.